One sample yielded the 10 T cell receptor beta chains listed below, sequenced in a study of T cells in Graves' hyperthyroidism and ophthalmopathy. From RNA transcripts, TCR beta CDR3 regions were amplified. In the first-round RT-PCR of the TCR CDR3, the HTBI primer set was used. TCRdb redid the calling of the multiplex PCR reads with MiXCR, one entry per CDR3 protein. The sample has some 490,000 distinct CDR3 sequences; around a fifth are singletons. The sample taken for sequencing was blood. These receptors came from a woman in her sixties or seventies with Graves' ophthalmopathy.

The chain is built from TRBV20-1 and TRBJ2-1; D is unclear. The V and J ends lost 1 base and 6 bases respectively, with 4 bases between them. The CDR3 length is 11 residues. CDR1 DFQATT and CDR2 SNEGSKA come from the germline V gene (reference sequence). The CDR3: CSARALNEQFF. In DNA, the CDR3 is TGCAGTGCTAGAGCCCTCAATGAGCAGTTCTTC.

The chain links TRBV6-2 or TRBV6-3 to TRBJ1-4, with a possible D match to TRBD1 (6 bases). V lost 5 bases and J 0 bases, leaving 13 bases between the germline ends. The CDR3 contains 16 residues. Per the germline V gene, CDR1 is MNHEY and CDR2 is SVGEGT. The CDR3 DNA reads TGTGCCAGCAGTCTCTCCGGGACAACAACTAATGAAAAACTGTTTTTT. It is translated as CASSLSGTTTNEKLFF.

In this sample, this clonotype turned up many times. V usage is TRBV24-1 and J usage is TRBJ1-1; TRBD1 agrees at 7 bases. V shed 7 bases and J 10 bases; nucleotides not matched to a gene: 23. CDR1 and CDR2 from the germline V gene are KGHDR and SFDVKD. This CDR3 spans 17 amino acids. The CDR3, as DNA: TGTGCCACCAGCGAGGGTCCCTCGGCAGGGGGTGCCCATGGAGCTTTCTTT. Residues: CATSEGPSAGGAHGAFF.

The genes are TRBV30 and TRBJ1-1; possibly TRBD1 for D (6 bases). The germline V gene has CDR1 GTSNPN and CDR2 SVGIG (reference sequence). With 5 bases removed from V and 7 bases from J, the gap between germline ends came to 23 bases. The CDR3 has 15 residues. The CDR3 region has the DNA TGTGCCTGGTATGGGACCGGGACACCGGGGGGTGAAGCTTTCTTT. Protein product: CAWYGTGTPGGEAFF.

V is TRBV11-2 and J is TRBJ1-4; no clear D gene. The CDR3 runs 13 residues. V was clipped by 0 bases and J by 8 bases, with 7 bases between them. Germline V CDR1 and CDR2: SGHAT, FQNNGV. The CDR3 is CASSLDLVEKLFF. Written as DNA, the CDR3 is TGTGCCAGCAGCTTAGATCTGGTGGAAAAACTGTTTTTT.

In regard to this clonotype: Sequence at one end of the junction differs from germline and may be a read error. V is TRBV6-5 and J is TRBJ2-3; perhaps TRBD2 as D (6 bases). The CDR3 spans 17 residues. The germline gives CDR1 MNHEY, CDR2 SVGAGI. The CDR3 loop is CASSYLGSGTRGDTQYF. The DNA for the CDR3 is TGTGCCAGCAGCTACTTAGGCTCCGGGACGCGGGGAGATACGCAGTATTTT.

V gene TRBV12-5 combines with J gene TRBJ1-1; D is undetermined. The CDR3 has 13 amino acids. Germline assignment: CDR1 LGHNT and CDR2 FRNRAP. The V end lost 5 bases, the J end lost 4 bases, and 11 bases lay between the germline ends. The CDR3 loop is CASGTRAGTEAFF. In DNA, the CDR3 is TGTGCTAGTGGTACCCGGGCTGGCACTGAAGCTTTCTTT.

The chain has TRBV14 and TRBJ2-6, with D unresolved. This CDR3 is 17 amino acids long. Germline CDR1 and CDR2: SGHDN and FVKESK. Trimming pared 3 bases from V and 3 bases from J, leaving 15 bases between. The CDR3 DNA follows: TGTGCCAGCAGCCATGAAGATTTTGGGTTTGGGGCCAACGTCCTGACTTTC. As protein: CASSHEDFGFGANVLTF.

There are many counts of this clonotype. The chain recombines TRBV7-2 with TRBJ1-6; 9 bases are shared with TRBD1. Unmatched junction bases numbered 7, after V lost 6 bases and J lost 10 bases. CDR3 length: 14 amino acids. Germline V CDR1 and CDR2: SGHTA, FQGNSA. The chain's CDR3 is CASRGTGSGSPLHF. The CDR3 bases are TGTGCCAGCAGGGGGACAGGGTCCGGCTCACCCCTCCACTTT. Together with reference TRBV7-2 and TRBJ1-6, the CDR3 gives the full variable domain: GAGVSQSPSNKVTEKGKDVELRCDPISGHTALYWYRQSLGQGLEFLIYFQGNSAPDKSGLPSDRFSAERTGGSVSTLTIQRTQQEDSAVYLCASRGTGSGSPLHFGNGTRLTVT.

This clonotype was counted many times. The chain employs TRBV6-5 and TRBJ2-7, with D perhaps TRBD2 (6 bases). Germline values: CDR1 MNHEY, CDR2 SVGAGI. The V and J ends lost 2 bases and 2 bases respectively, with 13 bases between them. CDR3 length: 15 amino acids. The CDR3 protein is CASSYGGLGAYEQYF. The CDR3, as DNA: TGTGCCAGCAGTTACGGGGGGTTGGGGGCCTACGAGCAGTACTTC.